The entry below gives a single T cell receptor (beta chain) sequence along with its context. No antigen is known for it. This record comes from a study of response to subunit inactivated influenza vaccine. MiXCR was run by TCRdb on the RT-PCR reads, yielding one entry per CDR3 protein. This sample has roughly 650,000 distinct CDR3 sequences, with about a sixth found just once. Study results and limitations: Seasonal influenza vaccination, on each occasion, was suggested by the authors to recruit few new T cells.

This sequence was found in a man aged 50-60 years who received an inactivated influenza vaccine. This material consisted of PBMCs from blood, taken 11 to 12 days after vaccination.

The CDR3 is CASSFSPGVGTDTQYF. The CDR3 DNA is TGTGCCAGCAGTTTTTCCCCCGGGGTCGGCACAGATACGCAGTATTTT. The chain joins TRBV12-3 or TRBV12-4 to TRBJ2-3; a possible D gene is TRBD2 (5 bases). The CDR3 consists of 16 residues. V gave up 3 bases and J gave up 1 base, with 14 bases separating them.